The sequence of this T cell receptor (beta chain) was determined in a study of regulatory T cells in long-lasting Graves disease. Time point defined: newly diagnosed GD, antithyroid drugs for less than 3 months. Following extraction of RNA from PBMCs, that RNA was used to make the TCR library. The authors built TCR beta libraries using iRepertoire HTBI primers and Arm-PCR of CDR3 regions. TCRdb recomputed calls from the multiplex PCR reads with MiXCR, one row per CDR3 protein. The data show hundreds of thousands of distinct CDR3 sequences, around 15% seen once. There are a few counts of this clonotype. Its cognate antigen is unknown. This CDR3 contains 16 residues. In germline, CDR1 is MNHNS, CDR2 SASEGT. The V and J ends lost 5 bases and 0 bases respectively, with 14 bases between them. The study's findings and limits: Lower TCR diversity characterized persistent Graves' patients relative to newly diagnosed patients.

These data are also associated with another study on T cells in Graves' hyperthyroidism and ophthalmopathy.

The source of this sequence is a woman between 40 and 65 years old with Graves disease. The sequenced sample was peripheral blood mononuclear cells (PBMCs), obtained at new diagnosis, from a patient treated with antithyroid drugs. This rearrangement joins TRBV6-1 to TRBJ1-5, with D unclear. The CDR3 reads CASSPGVGFSNQPQHF. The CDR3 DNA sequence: TGTGCCAGCAGTCCCGGGGTCGGTTTTAGCAATCAGCCCCAGCATTTT.